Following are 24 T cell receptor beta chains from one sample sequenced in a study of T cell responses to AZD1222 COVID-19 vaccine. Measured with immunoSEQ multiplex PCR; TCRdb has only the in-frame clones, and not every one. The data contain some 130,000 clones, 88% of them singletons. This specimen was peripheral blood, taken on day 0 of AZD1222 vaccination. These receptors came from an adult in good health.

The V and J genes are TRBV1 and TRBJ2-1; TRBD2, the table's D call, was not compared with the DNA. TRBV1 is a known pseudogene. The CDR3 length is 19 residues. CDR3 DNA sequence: TGCACCAGCAGCCAGACGAAGGACCAGCGGGGCTCGAGTTACAATGAGCAGTTCTTC. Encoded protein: CTSSQTKDQRGSSYNEQFF.

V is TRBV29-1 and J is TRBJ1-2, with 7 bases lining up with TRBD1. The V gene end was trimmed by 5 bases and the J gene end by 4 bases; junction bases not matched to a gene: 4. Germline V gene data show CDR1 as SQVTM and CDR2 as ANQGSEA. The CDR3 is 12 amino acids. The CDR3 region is CSVNTGAYGYTF. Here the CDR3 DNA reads TGCAGCGTTAACACAGGGGCCTATGGCTACACCTTC.

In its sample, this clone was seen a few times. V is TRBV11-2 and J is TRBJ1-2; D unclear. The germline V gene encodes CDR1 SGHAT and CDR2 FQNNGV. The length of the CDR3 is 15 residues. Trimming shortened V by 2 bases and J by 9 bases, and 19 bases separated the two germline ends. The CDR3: CASSLQSRVRGSYTF. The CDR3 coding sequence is TGTGCCAGCAGCTTACAGTCGAGGGTCCGTGGTAGCTACACCTTC. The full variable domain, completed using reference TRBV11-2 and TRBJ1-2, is EAGVAQSPRYKIIEKRQSVAFWCNPISGHATLYWYQQILGQGPKLLIQFQNNGVVDDSQLPKDRFSAERLKGVDSTLKIQPAKLEDSAVYLCASSLQSRVRGSYTFGSGTRLTVV.

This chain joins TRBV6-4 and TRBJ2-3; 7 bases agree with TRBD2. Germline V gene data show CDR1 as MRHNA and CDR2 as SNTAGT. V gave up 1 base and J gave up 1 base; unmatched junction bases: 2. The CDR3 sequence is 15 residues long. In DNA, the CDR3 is TGTGCCAGCAGTGACTGGGCGGGGGGCACAGATACGCAGTATTTT. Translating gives CASSDWAGGTDTQYF.

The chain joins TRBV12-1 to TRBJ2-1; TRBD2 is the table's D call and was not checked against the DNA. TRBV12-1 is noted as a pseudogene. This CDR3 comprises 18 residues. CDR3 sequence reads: CASSPPQSEGSVYNEQFF. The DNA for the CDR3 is TGTGCCAGCAGCCCACCCCAGTCGGAGGGGAGCGTCTACAATGAGCAGTTCTTC.

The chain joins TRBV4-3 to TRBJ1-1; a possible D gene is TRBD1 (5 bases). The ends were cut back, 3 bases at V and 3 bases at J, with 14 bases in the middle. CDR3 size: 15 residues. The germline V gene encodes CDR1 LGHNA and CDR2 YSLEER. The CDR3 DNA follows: TGCGCCAGCAGCCAGGGAGGGTGGGGGGACACTGAAGCTTTCTTT. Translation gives CASSQGGWGDTEAFF.

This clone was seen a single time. CDR3 region: CAIKNGERAYNEQFF. The CDR3 region has the DNA TGCGCTATCAAAAACGGGGAAAGGGCCTACAATGAGCAGTTCTTC. The gene calls are TRBV10-2 and TRBJ2-1, with TRBD2 as a possible D gene (5 bases). CDR3 length equals 15 residues. In germline, CDR1 is WSHSY, CDR2 SAAADI.

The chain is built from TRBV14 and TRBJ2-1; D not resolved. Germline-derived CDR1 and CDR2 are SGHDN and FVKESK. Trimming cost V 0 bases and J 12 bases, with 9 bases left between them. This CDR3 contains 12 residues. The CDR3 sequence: CASSQDRVSQFF. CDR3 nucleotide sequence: TGTGCCAGCAGCCAAGATCGGGTGTCGCAGTTCTTC.

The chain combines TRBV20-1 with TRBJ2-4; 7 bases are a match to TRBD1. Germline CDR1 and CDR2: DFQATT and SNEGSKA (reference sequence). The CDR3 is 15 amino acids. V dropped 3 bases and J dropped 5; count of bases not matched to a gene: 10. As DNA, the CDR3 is TGCAGTGCTAGTTCCCTAACAGGGGTACAAAACATTCAGTACTTC. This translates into CSASSLTGVQNIQYF.

The CDR3 DNA is TGCGCCAGCAGCCAATTCCTGGGGGGGCGGACTAACTATGGCTACACCTTC. It codes for CASSQFLGGRTNYGYTF. The chain links TRBV4-3 to TRBJ1-2; tentative D call: TRBD1 (6 bases). This CDR3 has 17 amino acids. CDR1 and CDR2 from the germline V gene are LGHNA and YSLEER. Trimming stripped 2 bases from V and 0 bases from J, with 16 bases between.

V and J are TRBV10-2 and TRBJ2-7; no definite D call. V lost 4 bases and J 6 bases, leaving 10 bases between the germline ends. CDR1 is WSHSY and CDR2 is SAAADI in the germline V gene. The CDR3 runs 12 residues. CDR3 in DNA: TGCGCCAGCAGTGTTATAATGCGCGAGCAGTACTTC. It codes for CASSVIMREQYF.

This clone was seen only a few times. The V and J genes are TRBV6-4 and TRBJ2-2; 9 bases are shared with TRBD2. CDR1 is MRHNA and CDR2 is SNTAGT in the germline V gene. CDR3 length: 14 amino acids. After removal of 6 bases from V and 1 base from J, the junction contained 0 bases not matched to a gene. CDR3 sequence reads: CASRTSGNTGELFF. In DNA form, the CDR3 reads TGTGCCAGCAGGACTAGCGGGAACACCGGGGAGCTGTTTTTT.

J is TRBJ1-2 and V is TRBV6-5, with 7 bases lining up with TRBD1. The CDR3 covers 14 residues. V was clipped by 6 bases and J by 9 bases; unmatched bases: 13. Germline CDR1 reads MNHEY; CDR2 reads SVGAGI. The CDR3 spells CASSRTGVGWSYTF. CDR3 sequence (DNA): TGTGCCAGCAGCCGCACAGGGGTTGGATGGAGCTACACCTTC.

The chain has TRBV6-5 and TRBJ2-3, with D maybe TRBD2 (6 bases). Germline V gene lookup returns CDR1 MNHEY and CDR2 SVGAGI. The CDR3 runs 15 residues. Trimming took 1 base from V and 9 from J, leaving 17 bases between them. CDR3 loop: CASSYLGGADRTQYF. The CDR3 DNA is TGTGCCAGCAGTTACTTGGGCGGGGCCGACCGAACGCAGTATTTT.

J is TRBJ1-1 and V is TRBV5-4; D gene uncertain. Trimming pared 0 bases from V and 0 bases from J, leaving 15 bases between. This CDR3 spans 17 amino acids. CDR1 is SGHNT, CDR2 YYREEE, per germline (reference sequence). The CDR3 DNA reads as TGTGCCAGCAGCTTGGGTCAAGGGAGAGTGATGAACACTGAAGCTTTCTTT. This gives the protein CASSLGQGRVMNTEAFF.

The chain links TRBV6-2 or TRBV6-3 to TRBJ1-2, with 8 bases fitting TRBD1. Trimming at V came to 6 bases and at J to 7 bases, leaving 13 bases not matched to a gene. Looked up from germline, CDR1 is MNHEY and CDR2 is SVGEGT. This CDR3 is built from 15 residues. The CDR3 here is CASSHGSRGRSGYTF. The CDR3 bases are TGTGCCAGCAGCCACGGATCCAGGGGGCGGAGTGGCTACACCTTC.

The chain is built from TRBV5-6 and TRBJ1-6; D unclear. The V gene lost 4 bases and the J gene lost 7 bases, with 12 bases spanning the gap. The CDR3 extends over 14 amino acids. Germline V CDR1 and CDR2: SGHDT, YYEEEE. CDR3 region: CASSVRFVNSPLHF. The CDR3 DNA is TGTGCCAGCAGCGTGAGATTCGTGAATTCACCCCTCCACTTT.

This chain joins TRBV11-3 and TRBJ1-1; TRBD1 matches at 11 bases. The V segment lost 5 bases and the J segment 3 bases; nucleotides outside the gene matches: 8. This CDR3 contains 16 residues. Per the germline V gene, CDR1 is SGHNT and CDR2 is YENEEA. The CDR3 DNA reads TGTGCCAGCAGCCCACAGCCGGGACAGGGGGACACTGAAGCTTTCTTT. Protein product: CASSPQPGQGDTEAFF.

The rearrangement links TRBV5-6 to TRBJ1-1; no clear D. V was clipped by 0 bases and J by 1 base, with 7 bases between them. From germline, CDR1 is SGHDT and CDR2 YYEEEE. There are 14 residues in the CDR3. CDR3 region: CASSLGYGNTEAFF. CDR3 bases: TGTGCCAGCAGCTTGGGGTATGGGAACACTGAAGCTTTCTTT.

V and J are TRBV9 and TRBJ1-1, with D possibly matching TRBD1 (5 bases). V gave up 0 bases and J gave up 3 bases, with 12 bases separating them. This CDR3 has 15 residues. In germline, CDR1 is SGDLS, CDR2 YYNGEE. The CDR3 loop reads CASSVAQGRHTEAFF. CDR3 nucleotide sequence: TGTGCCAGCAGCGTAGCCCAGGGTAGGCACACTGAAGCTTTCTTT.

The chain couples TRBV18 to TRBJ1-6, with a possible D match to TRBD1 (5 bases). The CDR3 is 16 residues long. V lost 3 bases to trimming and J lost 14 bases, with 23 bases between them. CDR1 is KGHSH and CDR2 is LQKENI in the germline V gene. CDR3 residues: CASSPVDRGRTRALHF. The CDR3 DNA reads TGTGCCAGCTCACCTGTCGACAGAGGAAGAACTAGGGCCCTCCACTTT. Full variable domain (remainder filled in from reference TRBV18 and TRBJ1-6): NAGVMQNPRHLVRRRGQEARLRCSPMKGHSHVYWYRQLPEEGLKFMVYLQKENIIDESGMPKERFSAEFPKEGPSILRIQQVVRGDSAAYFCASSPVDRGRTRALHFGNGTRLTVT.

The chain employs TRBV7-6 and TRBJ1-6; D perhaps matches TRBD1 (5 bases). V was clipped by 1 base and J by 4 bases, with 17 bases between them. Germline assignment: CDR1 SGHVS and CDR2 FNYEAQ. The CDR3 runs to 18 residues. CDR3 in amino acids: CASSLGPAGTQYNSPLHF. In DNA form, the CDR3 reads TGTGCCAGCAGCTTAGGCCCGGCCGGGACGCAGTATAATTCACCCCTCCACTTT.

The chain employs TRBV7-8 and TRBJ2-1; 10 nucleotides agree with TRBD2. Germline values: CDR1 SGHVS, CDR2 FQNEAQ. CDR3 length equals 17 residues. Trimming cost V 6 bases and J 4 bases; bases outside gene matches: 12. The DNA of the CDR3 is TGTGCCAGCAGGCAGCGGGGTTCGACTAGCGGGTACAATGAGCAGTTCTTC. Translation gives CASRQRGSTSGYNEQFF.

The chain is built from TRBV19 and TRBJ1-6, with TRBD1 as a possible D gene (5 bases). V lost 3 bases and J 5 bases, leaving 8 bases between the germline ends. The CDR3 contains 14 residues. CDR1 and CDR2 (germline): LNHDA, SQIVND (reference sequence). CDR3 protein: CASSMSGNNSPLHF. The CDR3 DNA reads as TGTGCCAGTAGTATGTCAGGGAATAATTCACCCCTCCACTTT.